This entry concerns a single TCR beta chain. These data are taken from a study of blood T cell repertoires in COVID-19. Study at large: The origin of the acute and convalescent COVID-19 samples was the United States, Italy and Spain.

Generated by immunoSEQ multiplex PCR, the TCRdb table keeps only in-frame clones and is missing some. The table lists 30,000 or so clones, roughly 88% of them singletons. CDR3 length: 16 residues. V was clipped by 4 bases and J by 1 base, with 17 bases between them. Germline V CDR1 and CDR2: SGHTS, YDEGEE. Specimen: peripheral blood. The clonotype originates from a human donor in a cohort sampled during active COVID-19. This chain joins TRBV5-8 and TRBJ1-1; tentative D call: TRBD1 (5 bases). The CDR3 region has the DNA TGTGCCAGCAGCCCCCTGGGACTCGGGGCGAACACTGAAGCTTTCTTT. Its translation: CASSPLGLGANTEAFF.